The sequence of this TCR beta chain was determined in a study of CD8+ T cells in alopecia areata. cDNA serving as the sequencing template came from extracted, reverse transcribed RNA. Method: immunoSEQ multiplex PCR; TCRdb's copy keeps in-frame clones and lacks some. The repertoire includes under 300,000 clones, under 70% of them detected once, and more than 0.95% sits in the top ten. The CDR3 consists of 12 residues. V dropped 3 bases and J dropped 8 bases, with 10 bases sitting between them. Germline assignment: CDR1 ENHRY and CDR2 SYGVKD. V usage is TRBV10-3 and J usage is TRBJ1-2; D is unresolved. The sequenced sample was CD4+ T cells sorted from blood, obtained at week 0. This receptor was taken from a human donor with alopecia areata. This CDR3 reads CAISDLGGGYTF. The CDR3 DNA is TGTGCCATCAGTGACTTGGGAGGAGGCTACACCTTC.